The 6 T cell receptor beta chains below come from one sample, sequenced in a study of blood T cell repertoires in COVID-19. Sequencing was performed with immunoSEQ multiplex PCR; in TCRdb, only in-frame clones are kept and a portion is missing. The sample lists 100,000 or so clones, 80% to 95% occurring once. Source material: peripheral blood. The receptor source for this set is a man between 45 and 60 years old with active COVID-19.

This clone occurred once. The V and J genes are TRBV5-4 and TRBJ2-3; the match to TRBD2 covers 8 bases. The ends lost 0 bases at V and 0 bases at J; junction bases unmatched: 3. CDR1 SGHNT and CDR2 YYREEE come from the germline V gene (reference sequence). The CDR3 loop spans 16 amino acids. CDR3 DNA sequence: TGTGCCAGCAGCTTGGGGCGGGGGGTGAGCACAGATACGCAGTATTTT. This encodes CASSLGRGVSTDTQYF.

The V and J genes are TRBV9 and TRBJ2-1; 7 nucleotides match TRBD2. With V trimmed by 0 bases and J by 1 base, 7 bases remained unmatched. Germline V gives CDR1 SGDLS, CDR2 YYNGEE. The CDR3 is made up of 17 amino acids. Here the CDR3 DNA reads TGTGCCAGCAGCGTAGGAGGCGGGAGAGGGTCCTACAATGAGCAGTTCTTC. Its translation is CASSVGGGRGSYNEQFF.

This chain connects TRBV30 to TRBJ2-7; 13 bases map to TRBD2. The CDR3 loop spans 15 amino acids. The V and J ends lost 3 bases and 2 bases, in that order; junction bases with no gene match: 4. The germline gives CDR1 GTSNPN, CDR2 SVGIG (reference sequence). The CDR3 here is CAWRLGLAGPYEQYF. The DNA for the CDR3 is TGTGCCTGGAGGTTGGGACTAGCGGGACCCTACGAGCAGTACTTC.

The chain employs TRBV10-1 and TRBJ1-1, with D perhaps TRBD1 (5 bases). Trimming pared 6 bases from V and 3 bases from J, leaving 17 bases between. The germline V gene has CDR1 WNHNN and CDR2 SYGVQD (reference sequence). The CDR3 consists of 15 residues. The CDR3 loop is CASSNKPGLDTEAFF. CDR3 in DNA: TGCGCCAGCAGCAACAAACCGGGACTCGACACTGAAGCTTTCTTT.

The rearrangement links TRBV19 to TRBJ2-1; 10 bases map to TRBD2. The V gene's germline CDR1 is LNHDA and CDR2 SQIVND (reference sequence). The ends lost 3 bases at V and 8 bases at J; junction bases unmatched: 4. The CDR3 sequence is 14 residues long. This CDR3 reads CASSMASGRYEQFF. Here the CDR3 DNA reads TGTGCCAGTAGTATGGCTAGCGGGAGATATGAGCAGTTCTTC.

J is TRBJ1-1 and V is TRBV27; 8 bases agree with TRBD1. CDR3 size: 14 residues. With V trimmed by 7 bases and J by 5 bases, 9 bases remained unmatched. Looked up from germline, CDR1 is MNHEY and CDR2 is SMNVEV (reference sequence). CDR3 sequence: CASIRQGRLTEAFF. CDR3 coding DNA: TGTGCCAGCATTCGACAGGGGAGGTTGACTGAAGCTTTCTTT.